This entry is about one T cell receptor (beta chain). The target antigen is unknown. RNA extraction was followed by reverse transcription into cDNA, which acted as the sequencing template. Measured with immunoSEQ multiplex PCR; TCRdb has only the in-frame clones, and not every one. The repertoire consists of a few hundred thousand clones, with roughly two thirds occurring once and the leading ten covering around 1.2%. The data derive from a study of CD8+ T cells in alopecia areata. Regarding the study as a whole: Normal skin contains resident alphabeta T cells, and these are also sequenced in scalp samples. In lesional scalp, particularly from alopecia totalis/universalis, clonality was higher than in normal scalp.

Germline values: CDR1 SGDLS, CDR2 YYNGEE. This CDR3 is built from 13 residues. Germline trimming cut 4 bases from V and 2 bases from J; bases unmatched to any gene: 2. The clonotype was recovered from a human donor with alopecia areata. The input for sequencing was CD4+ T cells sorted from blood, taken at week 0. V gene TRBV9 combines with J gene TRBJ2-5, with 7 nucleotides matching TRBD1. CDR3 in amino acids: CASSKGQQETQYF. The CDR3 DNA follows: TGTGCCAGCAGCAAGGGACAGCAAGAGACCCAGTACTTC.